The 2 T cell receptor beta chains in this list originate from one sample, sequenced in a study of cytomegalovirus exposure and HLA in healthy donors. PCR amplification relied on 60 Vbeta primers (plus 13 Jbeta primers). TCRdb's copy holds only in-frame clones and misses some; the assay was immunoSEQ multiplex PCR. The profile shows 78,000 or so clones, around 60% of them singletons. The sample comprised PBMCs. The origin of the receptors is a male donor in good health and CMV-seropositive.

The rearrangement joins TRBV7-8 to TRBJ2-2; D might be TRBD2 (7 bases). The germline CDR1 and CDR2 sequences are SGHVS and FQNEAQ. Trimming took off 3 bases at V and 0 bases at J, with 14 bases between the two ends. CDR3 length equals 17 residues. CDR3 loop: CASSFGGLAANTGELFF. For the CDR3, the DNA is TGTGCCAGCAGCTTCGGGGGGCTAGCGGCGAACACCGGGGAGCTGTTTTTT.

The chain couples TRBV4-3 to TRBJ2-1; 7 bases line up with TRBD2. Germline V gene lookup returns CDR1 LGHNA and CDR2 YSLEER. The CDR3 covers 16 residues. V trimming: 1 base; J trimming: 10 bases; junction bases outside the gene matches: 13. CDR3 nucleotides: TGCGCCAGCAGCCAAGGAGGGGCGGGAGAGGCGCGCGAGCAGTTCTTC. Translation gives CASSQGGAGEAREQFF.